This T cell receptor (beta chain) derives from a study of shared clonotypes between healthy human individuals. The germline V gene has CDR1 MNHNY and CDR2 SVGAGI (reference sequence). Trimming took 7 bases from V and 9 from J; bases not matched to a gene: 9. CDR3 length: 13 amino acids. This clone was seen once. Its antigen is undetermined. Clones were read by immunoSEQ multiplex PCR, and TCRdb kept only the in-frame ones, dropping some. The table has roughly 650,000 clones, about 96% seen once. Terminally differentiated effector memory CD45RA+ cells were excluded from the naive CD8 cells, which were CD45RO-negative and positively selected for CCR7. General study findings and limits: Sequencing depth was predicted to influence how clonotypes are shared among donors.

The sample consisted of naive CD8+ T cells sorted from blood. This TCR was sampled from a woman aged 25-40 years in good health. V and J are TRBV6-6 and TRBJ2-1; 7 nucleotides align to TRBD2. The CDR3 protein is CASNLGGPFEQFF. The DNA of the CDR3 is TGTGCCAGCAACCTGGGAGGGCCCTTTGAGCAGTTCTTC.